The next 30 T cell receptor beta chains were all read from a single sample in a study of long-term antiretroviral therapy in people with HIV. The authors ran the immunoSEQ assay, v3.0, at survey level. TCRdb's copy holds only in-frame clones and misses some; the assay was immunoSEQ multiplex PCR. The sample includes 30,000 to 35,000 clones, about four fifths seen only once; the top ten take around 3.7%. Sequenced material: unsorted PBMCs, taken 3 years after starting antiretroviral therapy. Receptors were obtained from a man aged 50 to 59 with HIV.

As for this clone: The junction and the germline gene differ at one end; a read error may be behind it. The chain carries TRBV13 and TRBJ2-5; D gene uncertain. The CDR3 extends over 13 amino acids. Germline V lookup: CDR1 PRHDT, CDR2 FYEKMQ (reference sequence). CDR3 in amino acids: CASSLESAREVNF. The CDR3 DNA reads TGTGCCAGCAGCTTAGAGTCCGCGCGCGAGGTGAACTTC.

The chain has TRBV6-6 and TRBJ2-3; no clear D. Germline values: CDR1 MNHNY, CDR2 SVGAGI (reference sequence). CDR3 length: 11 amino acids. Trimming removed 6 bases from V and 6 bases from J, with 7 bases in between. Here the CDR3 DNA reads TGTGCCAGCAGAAGCATTGATACGCAGTATTTT. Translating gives CASRSIDTQYF.

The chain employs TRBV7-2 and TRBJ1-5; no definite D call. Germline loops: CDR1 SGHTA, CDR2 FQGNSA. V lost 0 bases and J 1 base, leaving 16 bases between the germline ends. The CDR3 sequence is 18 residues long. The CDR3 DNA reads TGTGCCAGCAGCTTAGCGCCGGGCTCATTAGGGAGCAATCAGCCCCAGCATTTT. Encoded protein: CASSLAPGSLGSNQPQHF.

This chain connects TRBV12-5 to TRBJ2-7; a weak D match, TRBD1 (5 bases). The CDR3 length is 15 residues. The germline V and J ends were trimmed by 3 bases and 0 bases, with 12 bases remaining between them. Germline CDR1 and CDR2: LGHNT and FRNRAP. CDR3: CASGLSGNLSYEQYF. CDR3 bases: TGTGCTAGTGGTTTATCAGGGAACCTCTCCTACGAGCAGTACTTC.

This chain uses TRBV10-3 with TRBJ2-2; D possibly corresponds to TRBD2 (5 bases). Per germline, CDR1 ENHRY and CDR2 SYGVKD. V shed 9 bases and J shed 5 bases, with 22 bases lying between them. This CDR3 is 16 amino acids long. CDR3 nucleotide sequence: TGTGCCATGGCATCTAGGACTGTGGATACTACCGGGGAGCTGTTTTTT. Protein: CAMASRTVDTTGELFF.

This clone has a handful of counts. DNA of the CDR3: TGTGCCAGTTCCCTCGAGGCCCGGCGATCACCCCTCCACTTT. Its protein is CASSLEARRSPLHF. This rearrangement joins TRBV6-1 to TRBJ1-6; no clear D gene. This CDR3 is built from 14 residues. V was shortened by 9 bases and J by 10 bases, with 19 bases between the two germline ends. Germline values: CDR1 MNHNS, CDR2 SASEGT.

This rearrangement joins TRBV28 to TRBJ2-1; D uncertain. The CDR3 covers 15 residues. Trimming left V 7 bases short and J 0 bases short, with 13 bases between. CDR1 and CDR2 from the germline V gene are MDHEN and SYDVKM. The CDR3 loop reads CASTLSWSSYNEQFF. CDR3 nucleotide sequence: TGTGCCAGCACCCTTAGCTGGAGCTCCTACAATGAGCAGTTCTTC.

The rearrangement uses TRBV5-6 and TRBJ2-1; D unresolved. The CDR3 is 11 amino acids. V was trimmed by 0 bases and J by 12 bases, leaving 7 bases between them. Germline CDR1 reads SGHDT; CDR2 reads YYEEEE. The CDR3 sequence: CASSLDWVQFF. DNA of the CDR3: TGTGCCAGCAGCTTGGATTGGGTGCAGTTCTTC. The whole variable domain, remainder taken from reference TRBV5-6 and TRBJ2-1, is DAGVTQSPTHLIKTRGQQVTLRCSPKSGHDTVSWYQQALGQGPQFIFQYYEEEERQRGNFPDRFSGHQFPNYSSELNVNALLLGDSALYLCASSLDWVQFFGPGTRLTVL.

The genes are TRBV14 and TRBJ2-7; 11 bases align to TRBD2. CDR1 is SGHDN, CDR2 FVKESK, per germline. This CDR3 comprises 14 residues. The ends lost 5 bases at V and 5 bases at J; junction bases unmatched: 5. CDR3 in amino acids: CASSLAGGPDEQYF. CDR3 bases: TGTGCCAGCAGCTTAGCGGGGGGGCCGGACGAGCAGTACTTC.

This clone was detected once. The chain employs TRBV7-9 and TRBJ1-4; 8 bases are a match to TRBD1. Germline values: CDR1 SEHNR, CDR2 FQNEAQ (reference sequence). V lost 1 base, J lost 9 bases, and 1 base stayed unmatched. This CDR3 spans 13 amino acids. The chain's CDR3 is CASSLGQGKKLFF. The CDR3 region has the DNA TGTGCCAGCAGCTTAGGACAGGGGAAAAAACTGTTTTTT. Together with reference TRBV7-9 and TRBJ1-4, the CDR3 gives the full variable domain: DTGVSQNPRHKITKRGQNVTFRCDPISEHNRLYWYRQTLGQGPEFLTYFQNEAQLEKSRLLSDRFSAERPKGSFSTLEIQRTEQGDSAMYLCASSLGQGKKLFFGSGTQLSVL.

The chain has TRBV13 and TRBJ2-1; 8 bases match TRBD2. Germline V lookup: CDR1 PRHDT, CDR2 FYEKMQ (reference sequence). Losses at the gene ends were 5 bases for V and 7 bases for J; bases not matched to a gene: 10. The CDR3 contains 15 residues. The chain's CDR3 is CASSPRAGVRNEQFF. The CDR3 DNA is TGTGCCAGCAGCCCCCGAGCGGGAGTGAGAAATGAGCAGTTCTTC.

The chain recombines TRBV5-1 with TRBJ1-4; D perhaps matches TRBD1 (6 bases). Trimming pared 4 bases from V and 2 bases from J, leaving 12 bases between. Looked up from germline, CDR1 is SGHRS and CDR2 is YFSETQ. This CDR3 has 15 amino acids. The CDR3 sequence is CASSTGTFTNEKLFF. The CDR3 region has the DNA TGCGCCAGCAGCACCGGGACATTCACTAATGAAAAACTGTTTTTT.

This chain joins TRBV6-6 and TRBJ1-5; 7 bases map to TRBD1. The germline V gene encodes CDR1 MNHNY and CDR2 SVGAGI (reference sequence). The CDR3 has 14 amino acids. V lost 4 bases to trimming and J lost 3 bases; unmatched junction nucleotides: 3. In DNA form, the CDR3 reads TGTGCCAGCAGTTCAGACAGGGTCAATCAGCCCCAGCATTTT. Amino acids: CASSSDRVNQPQHF.

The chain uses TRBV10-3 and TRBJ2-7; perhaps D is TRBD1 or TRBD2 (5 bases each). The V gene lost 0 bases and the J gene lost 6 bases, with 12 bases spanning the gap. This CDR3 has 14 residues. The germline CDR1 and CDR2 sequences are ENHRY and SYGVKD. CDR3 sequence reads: CAISESTAGSEQYF. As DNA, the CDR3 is TGTGCCATCAGTGAGTCTACCGCAGGGAGCGAGCAGTACTTC.

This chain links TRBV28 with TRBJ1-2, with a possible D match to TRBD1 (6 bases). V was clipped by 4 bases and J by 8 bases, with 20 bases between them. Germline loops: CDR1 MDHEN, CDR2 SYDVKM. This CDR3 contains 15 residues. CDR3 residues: CASSSMLGGAEGYTF. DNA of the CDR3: TGTGCCAGCAGTTCTATGCTGGGGGGCGCGGAAGGCTACACCTTC.

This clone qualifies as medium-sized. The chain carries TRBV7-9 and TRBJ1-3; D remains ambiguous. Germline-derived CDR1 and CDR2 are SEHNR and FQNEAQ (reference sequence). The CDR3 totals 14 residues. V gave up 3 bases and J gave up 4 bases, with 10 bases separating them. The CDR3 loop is CASSFERAGNTIYF. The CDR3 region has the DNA TGTGCCAGCAGCTTTGAACGCGCCGGAAACACCATATATTTT. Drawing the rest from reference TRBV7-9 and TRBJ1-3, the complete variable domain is DTGVSQNPRHKITKRGQNVTFRCDPISEHNRLYWYRQTLGQGPEFLTYFQNEAQLEKSRLLSDRFSAERPKGSFSTLEIQRTEQGDSAMYLCASSFERAGNTIYFGEGSWLTVV.

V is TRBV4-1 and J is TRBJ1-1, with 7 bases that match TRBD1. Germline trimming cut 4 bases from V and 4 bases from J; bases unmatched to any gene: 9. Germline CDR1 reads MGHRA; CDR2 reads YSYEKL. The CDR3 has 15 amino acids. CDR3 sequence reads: CASSLRQGGITEAFF. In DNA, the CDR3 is TGCGCCAGCAGCCTCCGACAGGGCGGTATCACTGAAGCTTTCTTT.

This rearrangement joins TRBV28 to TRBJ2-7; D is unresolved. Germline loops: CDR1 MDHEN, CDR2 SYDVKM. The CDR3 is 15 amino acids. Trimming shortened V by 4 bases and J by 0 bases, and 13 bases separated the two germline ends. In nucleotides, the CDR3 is TGTGCCAGCAGTTACAGCGTTCTGAGCTCCTACGAGCAGTACTTC. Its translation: CASSYSVLSSYEQYF.

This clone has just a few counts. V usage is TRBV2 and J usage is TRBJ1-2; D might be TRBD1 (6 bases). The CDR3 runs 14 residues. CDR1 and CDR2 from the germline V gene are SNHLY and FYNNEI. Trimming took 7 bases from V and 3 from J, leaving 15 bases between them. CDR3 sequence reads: CASKWGGADYGYTF. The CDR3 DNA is TGTGCCAGCAAATGGGGGGGCGCGGACTATGGCTACACCTTC.

This chain's CDR3 is CASTPGEKGTEAFF. CDR3 sequence (DNA): TGTGCCAGCACACCGGGGGAGAAGGGCACTGAAGCTTTCTTT. V and J are TRBV11-2 and TRBJ1-1; a weak D match, TRBD1 (5 bases). With 7 bases removed from V and 4 bases from J, the gap between germline ends came to 16 bases. Germline assignment: CDR1 SGHAT and CDR2 FQNNGV. The CDR3 runs 14 residues.

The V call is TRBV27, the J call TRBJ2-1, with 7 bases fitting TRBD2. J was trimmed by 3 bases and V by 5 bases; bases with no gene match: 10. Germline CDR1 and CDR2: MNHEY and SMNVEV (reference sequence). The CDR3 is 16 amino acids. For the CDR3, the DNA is TGTGCCAGCAGTCCCCCCGGGGTAGCGGGCTACAATGAGCAGTTCTTC. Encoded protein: CASSPPGVAGYNEQFF.

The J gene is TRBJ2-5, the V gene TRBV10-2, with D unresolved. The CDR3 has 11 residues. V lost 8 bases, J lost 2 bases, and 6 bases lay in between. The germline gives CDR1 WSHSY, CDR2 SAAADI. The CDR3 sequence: CASGAQETQYF. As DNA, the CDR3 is TGCGCCAGCGGCGCTCAAGAGACCCAGTACTTC.

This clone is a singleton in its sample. The CDR3 coding sequence is TGTGCCAGCAGCTTGGACAGGCAAAGGGCGCAGTACTTC. It yields the protein CASSLDRQRAQYF. This chain uses TRBV11-2 with TRBJ2-7; 7 bases are a match to TRBD1. V dropped 3 bases and J dropped 9; count of bases not matched to a gene: 8. There are 13 residues in the CDR3. Germline-derived CDR1 and CDR2 are SGHAT and FQNNGV. Together with reference TRBV11-2 and TRBJ2-7, the CDR3 gives the full variable domain: EAGVAQSPRYKIIEKRQSVAFWCNPISGHATLYWYQQILGQGPKLLIQFQNNGVVDDSQLPKDRFSAERLKGVDSTLKIQPAKLEDSAVYLCASSLDRQRAQYFGPGTRLTVT.

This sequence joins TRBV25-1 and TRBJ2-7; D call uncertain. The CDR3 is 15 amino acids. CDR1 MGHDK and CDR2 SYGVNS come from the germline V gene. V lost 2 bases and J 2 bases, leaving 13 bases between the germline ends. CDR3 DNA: TGTGCCAGCAGTGAAGGTGGCAGGTTAGCCTACGAGCAGTACTTC. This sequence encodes CASSEGGRLAYEQYF.

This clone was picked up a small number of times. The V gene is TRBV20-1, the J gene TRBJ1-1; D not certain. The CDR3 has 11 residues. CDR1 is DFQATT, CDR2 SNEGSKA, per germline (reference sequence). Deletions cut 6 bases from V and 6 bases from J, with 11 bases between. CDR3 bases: TGCAGTGCCGAACAGTTCCCTGAAGCTTTCTTT. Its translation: CSAEQFPEAFF.

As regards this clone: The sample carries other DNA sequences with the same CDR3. The CDR3 region has the DNA TGTGCCAGCAGTTTATATAGGGGGGGGAACACTGAAGCTTTCTTT. This codes for CASSLYRGGNTEAFF. The chain recombines TRBV27 with TRBJ1-1; tentatively, D is TRBD1 (6 bases). Germline V gene sequence: CDR1 MNHEY, CDR2 SMNVEV (reference sequence). The V end lost 1 base, the J end lost 1 base, and 10 bases lay between the germline ends. The CDR3 is 15 amino acids.

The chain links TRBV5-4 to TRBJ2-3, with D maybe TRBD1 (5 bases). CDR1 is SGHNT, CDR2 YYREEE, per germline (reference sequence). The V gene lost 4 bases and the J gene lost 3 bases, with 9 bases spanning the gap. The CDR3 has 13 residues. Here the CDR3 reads CASSHDSTDTQYF. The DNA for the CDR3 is TGTGCCAGCAGCCACGACAGTACAGATACGCAGTATTTT.

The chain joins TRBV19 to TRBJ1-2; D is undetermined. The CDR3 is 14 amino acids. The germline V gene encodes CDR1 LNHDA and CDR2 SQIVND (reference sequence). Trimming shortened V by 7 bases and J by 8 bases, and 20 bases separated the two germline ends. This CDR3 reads CASTREDRIGGYTF. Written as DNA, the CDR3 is TGTGCCAGTACAAGGGAGGACCGCATCGGCGGCTACACCTTC. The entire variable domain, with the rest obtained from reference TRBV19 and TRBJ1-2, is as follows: DGGITQSPKYLFRKEGQNVTLSCEQNLNHDAMYWYRQDPGQGLRLIYYSQIVNDFQKGDIAEGYSVSREKKESFPLTVTSAQKNPTAFYLCASTREDRIGGYTFGSGTRLTVV.

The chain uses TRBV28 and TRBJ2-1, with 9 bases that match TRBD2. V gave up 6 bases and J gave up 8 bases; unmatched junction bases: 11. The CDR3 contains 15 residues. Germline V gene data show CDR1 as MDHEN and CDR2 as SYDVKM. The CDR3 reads CASRRVAGAWDEQFF. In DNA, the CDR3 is TGTGCCAGCAGGCGGGTAGCGGGAGCCTGGGATGAGCAGTTCTTC.

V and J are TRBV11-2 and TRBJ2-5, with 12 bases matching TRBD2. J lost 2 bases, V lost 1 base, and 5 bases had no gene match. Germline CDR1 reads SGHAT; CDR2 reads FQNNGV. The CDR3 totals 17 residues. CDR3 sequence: CASSLVILAGGQETQYF. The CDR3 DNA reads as TGTGCCAGCAGCTTAGTGATACTAGCGGGAGGACAAGAGACCCAGTACTTC. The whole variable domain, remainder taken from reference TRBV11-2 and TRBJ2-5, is EAGVAQSPRYKIIEKRQSVAFWCNPISGHATLYWYQQILGQGPKLLIQFQNNGVVDDSQLPKDRFSAERLKGVDSTLKIQPAKLEDSAVYLCASSLVILAGGQETQYFGPGTRLLVL.